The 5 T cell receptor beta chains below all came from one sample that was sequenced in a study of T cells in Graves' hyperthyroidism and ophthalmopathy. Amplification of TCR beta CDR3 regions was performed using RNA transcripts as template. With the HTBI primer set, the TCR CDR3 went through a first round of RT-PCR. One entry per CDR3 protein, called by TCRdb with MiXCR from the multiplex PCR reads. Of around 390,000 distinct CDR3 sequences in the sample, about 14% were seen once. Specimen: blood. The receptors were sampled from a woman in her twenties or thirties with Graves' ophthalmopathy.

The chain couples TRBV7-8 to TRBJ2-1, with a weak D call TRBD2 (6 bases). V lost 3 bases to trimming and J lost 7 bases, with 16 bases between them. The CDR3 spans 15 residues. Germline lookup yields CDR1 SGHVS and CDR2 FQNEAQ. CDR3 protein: CASSFSSPGGNEQFF. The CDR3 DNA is TGTGCCAGCAGCTTCTCCAGCCCCGGGGGAAATGAGCAGTTCTTC. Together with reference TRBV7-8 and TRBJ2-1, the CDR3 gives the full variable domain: GAGVSQSPRYKVAKRGQDVALRCDPISGHVSLFWYQQALGQGPEFLTYFQNEAQLDKSGLPSDRFFAERPEGSVSTLKIQRTQQEDSAVYLCASSFSSPGGNEQFFGPGTRLTVL.

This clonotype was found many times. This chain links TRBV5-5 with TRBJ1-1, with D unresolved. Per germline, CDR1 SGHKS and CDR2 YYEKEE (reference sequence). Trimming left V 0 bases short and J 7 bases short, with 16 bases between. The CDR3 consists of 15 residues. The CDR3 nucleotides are TGTGCCAGCAGCTTGGGACACGCCCGGGCGGGTGAAGCTTTCTTT. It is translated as CASSLGHARAGEAFF. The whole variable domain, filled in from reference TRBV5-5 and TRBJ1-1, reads DAGVTQSPTHLIKTRGQQVTLRCSPISGHKSVSWYQQVLGQGPQFIFQYYEKEERGRGNFPDRFSARQFPNYSSELNVNALLLGDSALYLCASSLGHARAGEAFFGQGTRLTVV.

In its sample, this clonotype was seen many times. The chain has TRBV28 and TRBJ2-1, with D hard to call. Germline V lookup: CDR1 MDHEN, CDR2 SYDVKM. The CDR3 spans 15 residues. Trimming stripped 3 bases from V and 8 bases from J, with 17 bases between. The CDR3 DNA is TGTGCCAGCAGTTTCCCTGGCAGTCCGTTAGATGAGCAGTTCTTC. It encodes CASSFPGSPLDEQFF.

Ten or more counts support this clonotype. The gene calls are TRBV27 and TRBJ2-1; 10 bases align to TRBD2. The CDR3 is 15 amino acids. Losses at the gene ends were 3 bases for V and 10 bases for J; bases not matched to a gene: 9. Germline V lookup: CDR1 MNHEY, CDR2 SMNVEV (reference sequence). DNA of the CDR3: TGTGCCAGCAGTTTGTTCTCTAGCGGGGGCGTAGAGCAGTTCTTC. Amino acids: CASSLFSSGGVEQFF.

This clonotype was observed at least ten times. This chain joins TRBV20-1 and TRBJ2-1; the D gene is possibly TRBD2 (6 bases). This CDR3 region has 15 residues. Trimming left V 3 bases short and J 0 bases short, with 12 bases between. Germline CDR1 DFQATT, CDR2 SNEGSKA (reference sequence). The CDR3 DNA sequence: TGCAGTGCTAGGTCTGGGGGGAGCTCCTACAATGAGCAGTTCTTC. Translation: CSARSGGSSYNEQFF.